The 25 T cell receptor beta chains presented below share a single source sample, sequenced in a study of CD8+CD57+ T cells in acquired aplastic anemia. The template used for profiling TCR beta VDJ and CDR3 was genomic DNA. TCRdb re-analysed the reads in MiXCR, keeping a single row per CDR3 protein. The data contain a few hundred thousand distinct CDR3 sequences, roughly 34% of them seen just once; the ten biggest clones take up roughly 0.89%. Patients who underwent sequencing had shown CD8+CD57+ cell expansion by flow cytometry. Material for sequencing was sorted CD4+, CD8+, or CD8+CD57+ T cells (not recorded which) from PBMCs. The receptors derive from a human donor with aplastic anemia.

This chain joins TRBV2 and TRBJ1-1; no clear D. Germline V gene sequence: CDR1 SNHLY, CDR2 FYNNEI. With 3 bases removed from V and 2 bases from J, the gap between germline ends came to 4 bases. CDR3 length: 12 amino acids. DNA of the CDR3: TGTGCCAGCAGTGACCCTAACACTGAAGCTTTCTTT. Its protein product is CASSDPNTEAFF. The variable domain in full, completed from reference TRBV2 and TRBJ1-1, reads EPEVTQTPSHQVTQMGQEVILRCVPISNHLYFYWYRQILGQKVEFLVSFYNNEISEKSEIFDDQFSVERPDGSNFTLKIRSTKLEDSAMYFCASSDPNTEAFFGQGTRLTVV.

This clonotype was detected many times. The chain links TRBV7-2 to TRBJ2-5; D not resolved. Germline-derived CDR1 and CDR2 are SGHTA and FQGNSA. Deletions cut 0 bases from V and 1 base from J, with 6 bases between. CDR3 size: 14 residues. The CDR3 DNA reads TGTGCCAGCAGCTTAGCTGGCAGCCAAGAGACCCAGTACTTC. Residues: CASSLAGSQETQYF.

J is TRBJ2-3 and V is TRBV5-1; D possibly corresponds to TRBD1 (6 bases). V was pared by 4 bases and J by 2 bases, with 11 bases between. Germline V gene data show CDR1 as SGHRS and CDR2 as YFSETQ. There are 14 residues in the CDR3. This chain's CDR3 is CASSIQGYTDTQYF. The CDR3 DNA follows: TGCGCCAGCAGCATACAGGGTTACACAGATACGCAGTATTTT.

The CDR3 bases are TGTGCCAGCAGCTTAGGACGACTTGGGGTTGCCTACAATGAGCAGTTCTTC. As protein: CASSLGRLGVAYNEQFF. The V and J genes are TRBV7-2 and TRBJ2-1, with D hard to call. The V end was cut by 1 base, the J end by 2 bases, with 15 bases between. Per germline, CDR1 SGHTA and CDR2 FQGNSA. This CDR3 region has 17 residues.

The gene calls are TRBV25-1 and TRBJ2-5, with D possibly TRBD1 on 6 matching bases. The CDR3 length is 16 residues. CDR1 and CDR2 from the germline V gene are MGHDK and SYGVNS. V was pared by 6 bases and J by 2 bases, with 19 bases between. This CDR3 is CASSLVDRIPQETQYF. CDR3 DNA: TGTGCCAGCAGCTTAGTCGACAGGATCCCACAAGAGACCCAGTACTTC. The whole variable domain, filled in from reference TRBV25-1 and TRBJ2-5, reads EADIYQTPRYLVIGTGKKITLECSQTMGHDKMYWYQQDPGMELHLIHYSYGVNSTEKGDLSSESTVSRIRTEHFPLTLESARPSHTSQYLCASSLVDRIPQETQYFGPGTRLLVL.

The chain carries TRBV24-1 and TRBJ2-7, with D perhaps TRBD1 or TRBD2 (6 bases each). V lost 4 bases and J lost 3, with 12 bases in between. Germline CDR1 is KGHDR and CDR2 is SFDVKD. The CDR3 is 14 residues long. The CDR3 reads CATSEGGIGYEQYF. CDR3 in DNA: TGTGCCACCAGTGAAGGGGGGATTGGCTACGAGCAGTACTTC.

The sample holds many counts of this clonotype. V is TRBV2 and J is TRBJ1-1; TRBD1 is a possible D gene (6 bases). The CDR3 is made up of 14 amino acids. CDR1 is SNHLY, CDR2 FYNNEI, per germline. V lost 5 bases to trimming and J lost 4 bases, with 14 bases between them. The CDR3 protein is CASSTQGPSTEAFF. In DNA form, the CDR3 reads TGTGCCAGCAGTACTCAGGGGCCGAGCACTGAAGCTTTCTTT.

CDR3 amino acids: CASSLGLAGGVTGELFF. The CDR3 nucleotides are TGTGCCAGCAGCTTAGGACTAGCGGGAGGGGTCACCGGGGAGCTGTTTTTT. The chain couples TRBV7-6 to TRBJ2-2; 14 positions agree with TRBD2. Trimming removed 1 base from V and 4 bases from J; junction bases left unmatched: 2. CDR3 length: 17 residues. Germline assignment: CDR1 SGHVS and CDR2 FNYEAQ.

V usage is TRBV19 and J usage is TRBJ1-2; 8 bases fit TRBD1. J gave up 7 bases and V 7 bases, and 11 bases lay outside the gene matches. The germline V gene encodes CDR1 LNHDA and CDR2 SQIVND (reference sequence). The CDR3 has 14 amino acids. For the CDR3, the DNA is TGTGCCAGTACCATGCAGGGGGCAGGAGGTGGCTACACCTTC. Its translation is CASTMQGAGGGYTF. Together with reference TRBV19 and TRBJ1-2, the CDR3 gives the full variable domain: DGGITQSPKYLFRKEGQNVTLSCEQNLNHDAMYWYRQDPGQGLRLIYYSQIVNDFQKGDIAEGYSVSREKKESFPLTVTSAQKNPTAFYLCASTMQGAGGGYTFGSGTRLTVV.

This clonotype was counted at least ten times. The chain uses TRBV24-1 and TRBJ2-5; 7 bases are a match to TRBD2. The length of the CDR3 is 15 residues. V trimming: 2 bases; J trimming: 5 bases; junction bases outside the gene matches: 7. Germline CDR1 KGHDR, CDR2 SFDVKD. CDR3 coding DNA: TGTGCCACCAGTGATTCTAGACTAGCAAGGGAGACCCAGTACTTC. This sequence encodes CATSDSRLARETQYF.

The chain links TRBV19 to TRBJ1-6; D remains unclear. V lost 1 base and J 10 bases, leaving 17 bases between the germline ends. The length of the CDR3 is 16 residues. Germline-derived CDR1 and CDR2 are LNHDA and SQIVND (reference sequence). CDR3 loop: CASSIVQGWTESPLHF. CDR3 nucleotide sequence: TGTGCCAGTAGTATAGTACAAGGATGGACGGAGTCACCCCTCCACTTT. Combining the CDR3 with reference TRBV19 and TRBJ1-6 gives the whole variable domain DGGITQSPKYLFRKEGQNVTLSCEQNLNHDAMYWYRQDPGQGLRLIYYSQIVNDFQKGDIAEGYSVSREKKESFPLTVTSAQKNPTAFYLCASSIVQGWTESPLHFGNGTRLTVT.

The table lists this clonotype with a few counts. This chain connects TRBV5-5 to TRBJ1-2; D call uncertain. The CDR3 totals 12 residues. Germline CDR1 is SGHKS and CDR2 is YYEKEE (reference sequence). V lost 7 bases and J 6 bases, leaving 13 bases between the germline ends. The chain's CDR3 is CASAPVENGYTF. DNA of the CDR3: TGTGCCAGCGCCCCCGTAGAGAATGGCTACACCTTC.

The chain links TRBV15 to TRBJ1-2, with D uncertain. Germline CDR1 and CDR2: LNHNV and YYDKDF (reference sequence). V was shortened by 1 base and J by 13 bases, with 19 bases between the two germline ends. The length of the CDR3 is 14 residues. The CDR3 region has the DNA TGTGCCACCAGCAGAGCTAGGCAGGTCTATGTCTGCACCTTC. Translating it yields CATSRARQVYVCTF.

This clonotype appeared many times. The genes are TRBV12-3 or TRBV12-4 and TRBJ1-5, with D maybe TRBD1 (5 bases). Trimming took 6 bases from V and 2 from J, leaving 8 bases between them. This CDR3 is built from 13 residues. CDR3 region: CASSTRGNQPQHF. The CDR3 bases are TGTGCCAGCAGCACCAGGGGCAATCAGCCCCAGCATTTT.

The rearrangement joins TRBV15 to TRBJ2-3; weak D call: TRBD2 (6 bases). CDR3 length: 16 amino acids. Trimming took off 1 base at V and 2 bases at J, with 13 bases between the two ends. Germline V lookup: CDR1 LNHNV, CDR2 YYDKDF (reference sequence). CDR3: CATSRASGYITDTQYF. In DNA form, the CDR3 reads TGTGCCACCAGCAGAGCCAGCGGGTATATCACAGATACGCAGTATTTT.

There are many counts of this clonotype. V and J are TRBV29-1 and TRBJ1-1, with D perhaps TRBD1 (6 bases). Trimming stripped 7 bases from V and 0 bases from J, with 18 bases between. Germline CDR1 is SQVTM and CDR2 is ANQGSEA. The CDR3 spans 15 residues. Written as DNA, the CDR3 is TGCAGCGGAACACAGGGTGCGGTGATGAACACTGAAGCTTTCTTT. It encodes CSGTQGAVMNTEAFF. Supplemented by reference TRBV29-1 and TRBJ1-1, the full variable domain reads SAVISQKPSRDICQRGTSLTIQCQVDSQVTMMFWYRQQPGQSLTLIATANQGSEATYESGFVIDKFPISRPNLTFSTLTVSNMSPEDSSIYLCSGTQGAVMNTEAFFGQGTRLTVV.

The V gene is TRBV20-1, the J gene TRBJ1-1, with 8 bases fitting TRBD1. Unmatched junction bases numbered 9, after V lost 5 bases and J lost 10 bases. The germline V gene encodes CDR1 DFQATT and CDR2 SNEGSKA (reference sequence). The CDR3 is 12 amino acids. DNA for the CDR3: TGCAGTGCTCAGCAGGGGGCTGGTGCAGCTTTCTTT. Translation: CSAQQGAGAAFF.

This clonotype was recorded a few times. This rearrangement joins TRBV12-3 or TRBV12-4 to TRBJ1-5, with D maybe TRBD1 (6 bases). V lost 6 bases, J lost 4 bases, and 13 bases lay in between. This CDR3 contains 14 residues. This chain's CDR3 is CASSLDRRNQPQHF. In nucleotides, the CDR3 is TGTGCCAGCAGCCTAGACAGGAGGAATCAGCCCCAGCATTTT.

The CDR3 region has the DNA TGTGCCAGCAGTTACTCGAGTAGCAACTATGGCTACACCTTC. It codes for CASSYSSSNYGYTF. This chain uses TRBV6-5 with TRBJ1-2; D is uncertain. V lost 0 bases and J lost 2, with 7 bases in between. The CDR3 is 14 residues long. Germline CDR1 reads MNHEY; CDR2 reads SVGAGI.

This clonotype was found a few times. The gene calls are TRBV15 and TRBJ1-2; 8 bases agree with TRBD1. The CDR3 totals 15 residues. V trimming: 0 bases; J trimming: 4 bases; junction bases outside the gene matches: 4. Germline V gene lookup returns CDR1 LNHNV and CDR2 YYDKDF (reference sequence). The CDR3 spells CATSRDRDRGYGYTF. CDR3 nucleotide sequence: TGTGCCACCAGCAGAGATCGCGACAGGGGCTATGGCTACACCTTC.

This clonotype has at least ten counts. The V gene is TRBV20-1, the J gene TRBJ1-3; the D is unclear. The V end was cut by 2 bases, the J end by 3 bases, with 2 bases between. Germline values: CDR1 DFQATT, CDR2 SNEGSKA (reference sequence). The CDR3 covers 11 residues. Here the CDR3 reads CSARSGNTIYF. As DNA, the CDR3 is TGCAGTGCTAGAAGTGGAAACACCATATATTTT.

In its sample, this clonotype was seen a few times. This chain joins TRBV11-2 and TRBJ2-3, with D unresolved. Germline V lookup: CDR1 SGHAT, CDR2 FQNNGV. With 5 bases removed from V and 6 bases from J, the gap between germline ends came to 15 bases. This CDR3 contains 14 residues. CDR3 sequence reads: CASSLELHVDTQYF. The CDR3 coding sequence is TGTGCCAGCAGCCTGGAGCTTCACGTGGATACGCAGTATTTT.

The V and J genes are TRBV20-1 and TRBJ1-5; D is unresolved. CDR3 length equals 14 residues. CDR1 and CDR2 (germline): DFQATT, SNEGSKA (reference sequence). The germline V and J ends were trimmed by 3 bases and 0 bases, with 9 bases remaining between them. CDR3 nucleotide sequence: TGCAGTGCTAGTTTGGGAGATAGCAATCAGCCCCAGCATTTT. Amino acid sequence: CSASLGDSNQPQHF.

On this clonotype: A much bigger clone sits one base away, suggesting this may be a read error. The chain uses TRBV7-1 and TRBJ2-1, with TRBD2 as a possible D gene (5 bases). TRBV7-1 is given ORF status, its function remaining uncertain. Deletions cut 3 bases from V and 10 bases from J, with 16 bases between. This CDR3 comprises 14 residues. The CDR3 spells CASSSQVGSYEQFF. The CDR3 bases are TGTGCCAGCAGCTCCCAAGTTGGGAGTTACGAGCAGTTCTTC.

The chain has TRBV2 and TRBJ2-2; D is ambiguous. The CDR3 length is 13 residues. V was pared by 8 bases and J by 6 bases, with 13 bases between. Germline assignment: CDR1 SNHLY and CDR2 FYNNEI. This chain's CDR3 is CASEENGAGELFF. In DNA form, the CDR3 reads TGTGCCAGCGAGGAGAATGGGGCCGGGGAGCTGTTTTTT.